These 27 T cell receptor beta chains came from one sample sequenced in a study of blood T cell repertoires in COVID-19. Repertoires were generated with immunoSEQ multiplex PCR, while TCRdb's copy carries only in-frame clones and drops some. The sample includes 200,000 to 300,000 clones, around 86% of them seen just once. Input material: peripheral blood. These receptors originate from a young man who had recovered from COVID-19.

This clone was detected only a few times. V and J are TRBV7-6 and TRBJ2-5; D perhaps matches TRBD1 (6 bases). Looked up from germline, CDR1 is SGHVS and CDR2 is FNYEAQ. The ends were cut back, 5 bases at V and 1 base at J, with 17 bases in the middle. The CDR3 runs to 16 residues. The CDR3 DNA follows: TGTGCCAGCAGCGCGATGGTGGGACAAGCCCAAGAGACCCAGTACTTC. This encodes CASSAMVGQAQETQYF.

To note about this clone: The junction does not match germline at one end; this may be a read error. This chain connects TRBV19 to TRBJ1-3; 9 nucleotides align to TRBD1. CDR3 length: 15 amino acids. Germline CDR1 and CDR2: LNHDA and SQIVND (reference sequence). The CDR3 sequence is CASRHWGQGGDTIYF. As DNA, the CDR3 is TGTGCGTCCCGACATTGGGGACAGGGTGGAGACACCATATATTTT.

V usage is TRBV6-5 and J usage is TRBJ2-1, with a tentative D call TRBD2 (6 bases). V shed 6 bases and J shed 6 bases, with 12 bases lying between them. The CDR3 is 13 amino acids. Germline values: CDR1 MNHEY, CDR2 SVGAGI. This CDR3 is CASSKGLLNEQFF. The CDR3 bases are TGTGCCAGCAGCAAAGGACTACTCAATGAGCAGTTCTTC.

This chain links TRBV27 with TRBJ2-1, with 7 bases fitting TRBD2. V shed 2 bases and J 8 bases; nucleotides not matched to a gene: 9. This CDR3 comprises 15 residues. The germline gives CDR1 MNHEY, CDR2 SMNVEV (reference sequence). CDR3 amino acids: CASSLKLWGGYEQFF. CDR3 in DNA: TGTGCCAGCAGTTTAAAGTTGTGGGGGGGTTATGAGCAGTTCTTC.

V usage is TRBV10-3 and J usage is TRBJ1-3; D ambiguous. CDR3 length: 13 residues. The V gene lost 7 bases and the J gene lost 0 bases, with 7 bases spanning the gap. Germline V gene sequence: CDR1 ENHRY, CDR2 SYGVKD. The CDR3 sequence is CAINAVSGNTIYF. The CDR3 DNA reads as TGTGCCATCAATGCGGTCTCTGGAAACACCATATATTTT.

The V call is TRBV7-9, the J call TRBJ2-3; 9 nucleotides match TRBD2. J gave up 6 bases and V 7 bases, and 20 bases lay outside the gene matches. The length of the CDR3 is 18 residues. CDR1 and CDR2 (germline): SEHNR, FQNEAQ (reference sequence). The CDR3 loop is CASKSPRELAGDSDTQYF. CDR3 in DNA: TGTGCCAGCAAGTCTCCGCGTGAACTAGCGGGTGACTCCGATACGCAGTATTTT.

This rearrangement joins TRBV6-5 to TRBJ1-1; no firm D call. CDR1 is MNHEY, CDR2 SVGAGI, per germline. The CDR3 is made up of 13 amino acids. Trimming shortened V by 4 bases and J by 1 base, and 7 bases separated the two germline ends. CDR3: CASSWAPNTEAFF. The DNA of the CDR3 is TGTGCCAGCAGTTGGGCCCCGAACACTGAAGCTTTCTTT.

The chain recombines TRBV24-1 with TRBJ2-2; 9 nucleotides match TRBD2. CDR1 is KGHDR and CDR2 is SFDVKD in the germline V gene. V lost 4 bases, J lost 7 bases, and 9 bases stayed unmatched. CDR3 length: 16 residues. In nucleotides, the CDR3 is TGTGCCACCAGTGAGCCAGCGGGGGGCCGAGGCGGGGAGCTGTTTTTT. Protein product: CATSEPAGGRGGELFF.

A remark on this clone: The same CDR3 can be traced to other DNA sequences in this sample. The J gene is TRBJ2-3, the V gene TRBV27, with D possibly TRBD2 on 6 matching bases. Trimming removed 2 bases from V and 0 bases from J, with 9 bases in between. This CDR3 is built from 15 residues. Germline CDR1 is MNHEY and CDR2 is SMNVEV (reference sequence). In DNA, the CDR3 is TGTGCCAGCAGTTTAGGGGGGAGAAGCACAGATACGCAGTATTTT. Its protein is CASSLGGRSTDTQYF.

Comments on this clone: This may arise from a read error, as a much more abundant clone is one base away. The CDR3 bases are TGTGCCAGCAGTGACGGGACTAGCGACACAGATACGCAGTATTTT. Encoded protein: CASSDGTSDTDTQYF. The chain carries TRBV6-4 and TRBJ2-3; 10 nucleotides agree with TRBD2. Germline trimming cut 2 bases from V and 2 bases from J; bases unmatched to any gene: 1. The CDR3 spans 15 residues. CDR1 and CDR2 (germline): MRHNA, SNTAGT.

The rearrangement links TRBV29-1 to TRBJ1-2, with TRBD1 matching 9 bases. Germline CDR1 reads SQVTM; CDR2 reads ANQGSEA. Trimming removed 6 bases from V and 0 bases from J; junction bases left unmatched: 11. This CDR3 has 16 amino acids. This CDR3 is CSVGRDRATSNYGYTF. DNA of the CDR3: TGCAGCGTCGGGAGGGACAGGGCGACCTCTAACTATGGCTACACCTTC.

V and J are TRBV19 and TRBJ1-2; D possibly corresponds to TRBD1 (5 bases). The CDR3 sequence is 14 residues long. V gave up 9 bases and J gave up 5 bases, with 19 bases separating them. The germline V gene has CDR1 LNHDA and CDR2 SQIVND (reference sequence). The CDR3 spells CASSNPRVRYGYTF. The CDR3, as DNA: TGTGCCAGCTCGAATCCCAGGGTTCGGTATGGCTACACCTTC.

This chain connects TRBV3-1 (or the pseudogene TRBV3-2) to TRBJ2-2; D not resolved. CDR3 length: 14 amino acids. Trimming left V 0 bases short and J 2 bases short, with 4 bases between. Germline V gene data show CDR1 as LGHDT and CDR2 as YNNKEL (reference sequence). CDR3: CASSQELNTGELFF. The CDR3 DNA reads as TGTGCCAGCAGCCAAGAACTAAACACCGGGGAGCTGTTTTTT.

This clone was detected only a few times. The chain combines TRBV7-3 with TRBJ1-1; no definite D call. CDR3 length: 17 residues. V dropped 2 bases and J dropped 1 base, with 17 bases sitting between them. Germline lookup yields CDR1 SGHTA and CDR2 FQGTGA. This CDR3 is CASSLGFERQKNTEAFF. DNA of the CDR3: TGTGCCAGCAGCTTAGGGTTTGAGAGGCAGAAGAACACTGAAGCTTTCTTT.

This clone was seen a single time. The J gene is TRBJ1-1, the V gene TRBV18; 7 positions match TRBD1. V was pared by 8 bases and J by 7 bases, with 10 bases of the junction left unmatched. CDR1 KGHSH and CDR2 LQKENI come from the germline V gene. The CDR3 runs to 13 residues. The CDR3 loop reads CASRQGPGVEAFF. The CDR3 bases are TGTGCCAGCAGACAGGGTCCCGGGGTTGAAGCTTTCTTT.

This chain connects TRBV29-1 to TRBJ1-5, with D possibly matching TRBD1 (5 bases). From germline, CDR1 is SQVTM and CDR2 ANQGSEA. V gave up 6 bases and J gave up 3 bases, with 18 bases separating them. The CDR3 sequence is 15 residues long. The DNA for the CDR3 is TGCAGCGTGGGCAGCGAGGGGACTGACAATCAGCCCCAGCATTTT. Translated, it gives CSVGSEGTDNQPQHF.

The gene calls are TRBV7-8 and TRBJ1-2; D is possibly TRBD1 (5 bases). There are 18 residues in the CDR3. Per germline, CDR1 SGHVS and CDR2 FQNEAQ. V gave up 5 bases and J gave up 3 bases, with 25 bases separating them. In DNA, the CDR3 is TGTGCCAGCAGCCCCGGGGGGGGACCCTCCCCAGCGGACTATGGCTACACCTTC. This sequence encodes CASSPGGGPSPADYGYTF. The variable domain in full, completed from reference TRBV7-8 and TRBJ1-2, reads GAGVSQSPRYKVAKRGQDVALRCDPISGHVSLFWYQQALGQGPEFLTYFQNEAQLDKSGLPSDRFFAERPEGSVSTLKIQRTQQEDSAVYLCASSPGGGPSPADYGYTFGSGTRLTVV.

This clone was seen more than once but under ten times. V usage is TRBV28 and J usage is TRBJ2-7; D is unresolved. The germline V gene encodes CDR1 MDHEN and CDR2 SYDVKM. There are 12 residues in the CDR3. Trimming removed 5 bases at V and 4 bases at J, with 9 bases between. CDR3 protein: CASSPNKYEQYV. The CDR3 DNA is TGTGCCAGCAGTCCAAACAAGTACGAGCAGTACGTC.

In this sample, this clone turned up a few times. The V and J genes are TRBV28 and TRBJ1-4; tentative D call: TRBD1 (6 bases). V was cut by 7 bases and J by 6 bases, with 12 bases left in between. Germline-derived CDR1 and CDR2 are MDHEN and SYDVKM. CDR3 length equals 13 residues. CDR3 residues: CASNRQGHEKLFF. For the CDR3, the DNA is TGTGCCAGCAATCGGCAGGGGCATGAAAAACTGTTTTTT.

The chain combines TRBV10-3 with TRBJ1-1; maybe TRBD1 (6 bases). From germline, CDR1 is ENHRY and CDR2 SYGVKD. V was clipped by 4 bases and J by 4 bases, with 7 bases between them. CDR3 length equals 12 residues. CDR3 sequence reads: CAISVTGTEAFF. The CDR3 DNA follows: TGTGCCATCAGTGTGACAGGCACTGAAGCTTTCTTT.

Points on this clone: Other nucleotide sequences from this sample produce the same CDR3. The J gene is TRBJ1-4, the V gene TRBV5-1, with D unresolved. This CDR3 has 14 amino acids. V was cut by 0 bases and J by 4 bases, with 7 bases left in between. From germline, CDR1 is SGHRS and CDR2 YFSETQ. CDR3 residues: CASSLGQNNEKLFF. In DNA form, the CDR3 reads TGCGCCAGCAGCTTGGGTCAGAATAATGAAAAACTGTTTTTT.

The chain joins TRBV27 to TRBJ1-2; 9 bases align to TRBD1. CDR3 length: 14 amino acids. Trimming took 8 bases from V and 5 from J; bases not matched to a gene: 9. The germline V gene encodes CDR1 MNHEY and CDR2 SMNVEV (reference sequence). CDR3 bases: TGTGCCAGCGGGCCACAGGGGGCCGTTTATGGCTACACCTTC. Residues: CASGPQGAVYGYTF.

CDR3 sequence: CASSLQGQGGNQPQHF. The CDR3 nucleotides are TGTGCCAGCAGCTTACAGGGACAGGGTGGCAATCAGCCCCAGCATTTT. The chain couples TRBV7-8 to TRBJ1-5; 9 bases align to TRBD1. The CDR3 loop spans 16 amino acids. Germline CDR1 is SGHVS and CDR2 is FQNEAQ. The V gene end was trimmed by 2 bases and the J gene end by 2 bases; junction bases not matched to a gene: 4.

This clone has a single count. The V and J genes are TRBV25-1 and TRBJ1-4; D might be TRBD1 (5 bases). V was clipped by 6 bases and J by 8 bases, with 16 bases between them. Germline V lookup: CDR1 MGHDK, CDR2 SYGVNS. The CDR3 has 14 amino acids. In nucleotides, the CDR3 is TGTGCCAGCAGCTCCCAGCGGGAGGGGGAAAAACTGTTTTTT. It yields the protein CASSSQREGEKLFF.

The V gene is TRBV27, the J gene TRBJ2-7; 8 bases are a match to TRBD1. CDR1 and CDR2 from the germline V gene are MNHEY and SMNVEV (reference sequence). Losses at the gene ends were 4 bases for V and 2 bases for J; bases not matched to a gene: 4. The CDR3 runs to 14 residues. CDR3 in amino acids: CASSSPGQAYEQYF. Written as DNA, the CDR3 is TGTGCCAGCAGTTCTCCGGGACAGGCCTACGAGCAGTACTTC.

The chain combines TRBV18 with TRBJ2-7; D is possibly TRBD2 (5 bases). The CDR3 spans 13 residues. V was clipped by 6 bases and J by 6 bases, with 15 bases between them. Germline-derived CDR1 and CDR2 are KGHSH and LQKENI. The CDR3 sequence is CASSRSGDSEQYV. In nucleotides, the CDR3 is TGTGCCAGCTCCCGCTCCGGGGATAGCGAGCAGTACGTC.

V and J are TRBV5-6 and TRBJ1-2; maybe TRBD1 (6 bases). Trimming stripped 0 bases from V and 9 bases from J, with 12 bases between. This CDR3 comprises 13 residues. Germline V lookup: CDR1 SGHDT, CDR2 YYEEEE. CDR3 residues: CASSLVGGLSYTF. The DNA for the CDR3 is TGTGCCAGCAGCTTGGTCGGGGGGCTTAGCTACACCTTC.